This T cell receptor beta chain was observed in a study of OX40 agonist ivuxolimab in advanced cancers. Study information: Ivuxolimab, which is an agonistic anti-OX40 (CD134) antibody, was administered to the patients. Cohort: around 86% men, mean age around 61, aged about 20 to 79.

V was cut by 8 bases and J by 9 bases, with 14 bases left in between. This CDR3 spans 13 amino acids. CDR1 is KGHSH, CDR2 LQKENI, per germline. Study findings and constraints: The work left the antigen specificity of expanded peripheral T cells undetermined.

In the case of this clone: Its antigen is unknown.

The study sampled blood at baseline, cycle 4 day 1, and cycle 7 day 1. Measured with immunoSEQ multiplex PCR; TCRdb has only the in-frame clones, and not every one. The data hold 50,000 to 60,000 clones, with around 85% observed a single time. Sequenced here: CD4+ or CD8+ T cells sorted from blood, sampled in a trial of the OX40 agonist ivuxolimab. V usage is TRBV18 and J usage is TRBJ1-6, with a weak D call TRBD1 (6 bases). The origin of this receptor is an adult with an advanced solid tumor such as melanoma, head and neck, liver or kidney cancer. The CDR3 region is CASTTGPASPLHF. The CDR3 DNA reads as TGTGCCAGCACTACAGGGCCGGCTTCACCCCTCCACTTT. The variable domain in full, completed from reference TRBV18 and TRBJ1-6, reads NAGVMQNPRHLVRRRGQEARLRCSPMKGHSHVYWYRQLPEEGLKFMVYLQKENIIDESGMPKERFSAEFPKEGPSILRIQQVVRGDSAAYFCASTTGPASPLHFGNGTRLTVT.